One sample yielded the 30 T cell receptor beta chains listed below, sequenced in a study of T cells in Graves' hyperthyroidism and ophthalmopathy. TCR beta CDR3 sequences were amplified from RNA transcripts. The HTBI primer set was used in a first-round RT-PCR of the TCR CDR3. Each CDR3 protein is one row after TCRdb ran MiXCR on the multiplex PCR reads. Among about 570,000 distinct CDR3 sequences listed, 12% to 15% were seen once. The sequenced sample consisted of blood. The receptors were sampled from a middle-aged woman with Graves' hyperthyroidism.

This clonotype was counted many times. The genes are TRBV12-5 and TRBJ2-5, with 11 bases identical to TRBD2. Per the germline V gene, CDR1 is LGHNT and CDR2 is FRNRAP. The CDR3 has 18 residues. J gave up 7 bases and V 0 bases, and 13 bases lay outside the gene matches. CDR3 sequence: CASGLVNGELAGEVTQYF. The CDR3 nucleotides are TGTGCTAGTGGTTTGGTAAATGGAGAACTAGCGGGAGAGGTGACCCAGTACTTC.

This clonotype was observed a few times. V usage is TRBV24-1 and J usage is TRBJ2-3; the D gene is possibly TRBD1 (6 bases). CDR3 length: 15 residues. V was clipped by 3 bases and J by 0 bases, with 9 bases between them. The germline CDR1 and CDR2 sequences are KGHDR and SFDVKD. The CDR3 region is CATSDNRASTDTQYF. The CDR3 DNA reads TGTGCCACCAGTGATAACAGGGCCAGCACAGATACGCAGTATTTT.

This clonotype was counted a few times. This chain uses TRBV5-1 with TRBJ2-6, with 11 bases that match TRBD1. The J segment lost 1 base and the V segment lost 8 bases, leaving 8 bases of the junction unmatched. The CDR3 runs to 17 residues. The germline gives CDR1 SGHRS, CDR2 YFSETQ. The CDR3 is CASLWGQGESGANVLTF. The CDR3 nucleotides are TGCGCCAGTCTTTGGGGACAGGGGGAGTCTGGGGCCAACGTCCTGACTTTC.

The chain combines TRBV2 with TRBJ1-5; no reliable D call. The CDR3 has 14 residues. Trimming took 5 bases from V and 6 from J, leaving 14 bases between them. Germline values: CDR1 SNHLY, CDR2 FYNNEI. DNA of the CDR3: TGTGCCAGCAGTCTTAGGTGGTGGGGTCAGCCCCAGCATTTT. This codes for CASSLRWWGQPQHF. Drawing the rest from reference TRBV2 and TRBJ1-5, the complete variable domain is EPEVTQTPSHQVTQMGQEVILRCVPISNHLYFYWYRQILGQKVEFLVSFYNNEISEKSEIFDDQFSVERPDGSNFTLKIRSTKLEDSAMYFCASSLRWWGQPQHFGDGTRLSIL.

This rearrangement joins TRBV9 to TRBJ1-6, with TRBD1 identical over 7 bases. Looked up from germline, CDR1 is SGDLS and CDR2 is YYNGEE. J gave up 8 bases and V 0 bases, and 2 bases lay outside the gene matches. This CDR3 spans 14 amino acids. In DNA form, the CDR3 reads TGTGCCAGCAGCGTAGGGGACAGCCATTCACCCCTCCACTTT. Its translation: CASSVGDSHSPLHF.

This clonotype was picked up many times. This rearrangement joins TRBV2 to TRBJ2-5; no clear D. The germline gives CDR1 SNHLY, CDR2 FYNNEI. The V end was cut by 9 bases, the J end by 2 bases, with 16 bases between. The CDR3 has 14 amino acids. The CDR3 coding sequence is TGTGCCAGTGTTTCAGTGCCGTCGCAAGAGACCCAGTACTTC. Amino acids: CASVSVPSQETQYF.

This clonotype occurred many times. This chain links TRBV2 with TRBJ1-4, with 9 bases fitting TRBD1. The CDR3 runs to 17 residues. V lost 1 base, J lost 5 bases, and 8 bases stayed unmatched. The germline gives CDR1 SNHLY, CDR2 FYNNEI. The chain's CDR3 is CASSEGTRDRVNEKLFF. The CDR3 DNA is TGTGCCAGCAGTGAAGGAACTAGGGACAGGGTCAATGAAAAACTGTTTTTT.

This clonotype was counted only a few times. The rearrangement joins TRBV28 to TRBJ2-7, with TRBD1 matching over 9 bases. J lost 5 bases, V lost 4 bases, and 9 bases had no gene match. CDR1 MDHEN and CDR2 SYDVKM come from the germline V gene. This CDR3 has 15 amino acids. The CDR3 protein is CASSSETGGIDEQYF. DNA of the CDR3: TGTGCCAGCAGTTCCGAAACAGGGGGCATCGACGAGCAGTACTTC.

In this sample, this clonotype turned up many times. The CDR3 DNA is TGCGCCAGCAGCGTGGCAGGGAAGGGAACCGGGGAGCTGTTTTTT. This encodes CASSVAGKGTGELFF. The V and J genes are TRBV5-1 and TRBJ2-2; tentatively, D is TRBD1 (5 bases). Trimming stripped 4 bases from V and 5 bases from J, with 15 bases between. Germline CDR1 SGHRS, CDR2 YFSETQ. This CDR3 region has 15 residues.

This clonotype was recorded a few times. V usage is TRBV19 and J usage is TRBJ1-5; D is unresolved. This CDR3 has 17 amino acids. V was clipped by 4 bases and J by 0 bases, with 16 bases between them. From germline, CDR1 is LNHDA and CDR2 SQIVND (reference sequence). CDR3 sequence reads: CASSTPRTDYSNQPQHF. For the CDR3, the DNA is TGTGCCAGTAGTACACCGCGGACGGATTATAGCAATCAGCCCCAGCATTTT.

This clonotype was seen repeatedly, ten times or more. The rearrangement uses TRBV6-1 and TRBJ1-1, with D possibly matching TRBD1 (5 bases). V dropped 7 bases and J dropped 5 bases, with 17 bases sitting between them. Germline values: CDR1 MNHNS, CDR2 SASEGT. The CDR3 length is 14 residues. CDR3 DNA: TGTGCCAGCACCCGACAGTTCGGCGAGACTGAAGCTTTCTTT. Amino acid sequence: CASTRQFGETEAFF.

This clonotype was counted many times. The chain links TRBV28 to TRBJ2-5; D could derive from TRBD1 or TRBD2 (5 bases each). CDR1 and CDR2 from the germline V gene are MDHEN and SYDVKM. V lost 7 bases to trimming and J lost 3 bases, with 15 bases between them. This CDR3 region has 14 residues. The CDR3 sequence: CASTSGTKEETQYF. In DNA form, the CDR3 reads TGTGCCAGCACTTCAGGGACCAAAGAAGAGACCCAGTACTTC.

The chain joins TRBV7-8 to TRBJ2-1; weak D call: TRBD1 (6 bases). Germline assignment: CDR1 SGHVS and CDR2 FQNEAQ. CDR3 length: 15 residues. V lost 2 bases and J lost 5, with 13 bases in between. In DNA form, the CDR3 reads TGTGCCAGCAGCTTATCTGGACAGATCCACAATGAGCAGTTCTTC. Amino acids: CASSLSGQIHNEQFF.

Comments on this clonotype: The conserved final phenylalanine or tryptophan is absent from the CDR3, which likely points to a read error. The rearrangement uses TRBV12-3 or TRBV12-4 and TRBJ2-7, with a weak D call TRBD1 (5 bases). V was shortened by 0 bases and J by 3 bases, with 9 bases between the two germline ends. The CDR3 loop spans 14 amino acids. The CDR3 loop is CASSLALGHYEQYL. In DNA form, the CDR3 reads TGTGCCAGCAGTTTAGCGCTAGGACACTACGAGCAGTACCTC.

This clonotype has a count of ten or more. The chain employs TRBV7-3 and TRBJ2-7; TRBD1 might be the D (5 bases). This CDR3 has 13 residues. The germline V and J ends were trimmed by 2 bases and 5 bases, with 10 bases remaining between them. CDR1 and CDR2 (germline): SGHTA, FQGTGA. CDR3 sequence reads: CASSLGQGHEQYF. In nucleotides, the CDR3 is TGTGCCAGCAGCTTAGGGCAGGGCCACGAGCAGTACTTC.

The CDR3 sequence: CASRIGTGVTGELFF. The CDR3 DNA reads TGTGCCAGCAGGATAGGGACAGGGGTTACCGGGGAGCTGTTTTTT. This sequence joins TRBV2 and TRBJ2-2; TRBD1 matches at 10 bases. Trimming took 6 bases from V and 5 from J; bases not matched to a gene: 6. CDR1 is SNHLY, CDR2 FYNNEI, per germline. The CDR3 has 15 amino acids.

This clonotype turned up a few times. This chain links TRBV19 with TRBJ2-3; 7 bases agree with TRBD2. The V gene end was trimmed by 10 bases and the J gene end by 1 base; junction bases not matched to a gene: 5. Germline loops: CDR1 LNHDA, CDR2 SQIVND (reference sequence). This CDR3 is built from 13 residues. CDR3 sequence reads: CATAGVGTDTQYF. DNA of the CDR3: TGTGCCACCGCGGGAGTGGGCACAGATACGCAGTATTTT.

V gene TRBV29-1 combines with J gene TRBJ2-7; D might be TRBD1 (6 bases). The germline CDR1 and CDR2 sequences are SQVTM and ANQGSEA. Trimming cost V 1 base and J 2 bases, with 15 bases left between them. CDR3 length: 15 residues. The CDR3 bases are TGCAGCGTTGAAGGGCGAGACAGGAATCCCTACGAGCAGTACTTC. Translated: CSVEGRDRNPYEQYF.

This clonotype occurred a few times. CDR3 residues: CAITSGNTEAFF. For the CDR3, the DNA is TGTGCCATCACATCCGGGAACACTGAAGCTTTCTTT. The V call is TRBV10-3, the J call TRBJ1-1, with D unclear. CDR1 and CDR2 (germline): ENHRY, SYGVKD. The CDR3 is made up of 12 amino acids. Trimming stripped 7 bases from V and 1 base from J, with 7 bases between.

The chain joins TRBV15 to TRBJ2-3, with 7 bases that match TRBD1. The junction had 6 bases not matched to a gene; V was cut back by 3 bases and J by 6 bases. This CDR3 comprises 14 residues. Looked up from germline, CDR1 is LNHNV and CDR2 is YYDKDF (reference sequence). This CDR3 is CATSRGQTADTQYF. CDR3 DNA sequence: TGTGCCACCAGCAGGGGACAGACGGCCGATACGCAGTATTTT.

This clonotype was detected a few times. The V gene is TRBV9, the J gene TRBJ1-1; D is ambiguous. Germline CDR1 and CDR2: SGDLS and YYNGEE. V dropped 0 bases and J dropped 4 bases, with 13 bases sitting between them. The CDR3 contains 15 residues. DNA of the CDR3: TGTGCCAGCAGCGTAGGGACGTCCCTGGGCACTGAAGCTTTCTTT. Amino acid sequence: CASSVGTSLGTEAFF.

There are many counts of this clonotype. The chain recombines TRBV20-1 with TRBJ2-7; D gene unclear. Germline V gene data show CDR1 as DFQATT and CDR2 as SNEGSKA (reference sequence). The CDR3 sequence is 12 residues long. V lost 3 bases to trimming and J lost 4 bases, with 10 bases between them. This CDR3 reads CSASQHGYEQYF. Written as DNA, the CDR3 is TGCAGTGCTAGCCAACACGGTTACGAGCAGTACTTC.

There are many counts of this clonotype. The chain uses TRBV27 and TRBJ2-7; 13 nucleotides agree with TRBD2. Germline V gene lookup returns CDR1 MNHEY and CDR2 SMNVEV (reference sequence). This CDR3 spans 13 amino acids. V lost 8 bases, J lost 4 bases, and 2 bases stayed unmatched. The CDR3 bases are TGTGCCAGCGGACTAGCGGGAGAGTACGAGCAGTACTTC. Its protein is CASGLAGEYEQYF.

V and J are TRBV15 and TRBJ2-7; 10 nucleotides agree with TRBD2. Germline loops: CDR1 LNHNV, CDR2 YYDKDF (reference sequence). The CDR3 extends over 15 amino acids. After removal of 6 bases from V and 4 bases from J, the junction contained 9 bases not matched to a gene. As DNA, the CDR3 is TGTGCCACCAGTCGCCCTAGCGGGAGTCAGTACGAGCAGTACTTC. Its protein product is CATSRPSGSQYEQYF.

This clonotype was found many times. V usage is TRBV12-3 or TRBV12-4 and J usage is TRBJ1-1; 8 bases are a match to TRBD1. The CDR3 spans 14 residues. V lost 10 bases to trimming and J lost 6 bases; unmatched junction nucleotides: 13. CDR3 protein: CATATGAINSEAFF. CDR3 nucleotide sequence: TGTGCCACCGCGACAGGGGCGATCAACTCTGAAGCTTTCTTT.

This clonotype has more than one count but fewer than ten. The chain employs TRBV9 and TRBJ1-6; tentatively, D is TRBD1 (5 bases). The CDR3 length is 14 residues. V was trimmed by 7 bases and J by 3 bases, leaving 11 bases between them. Germline V gene data show CDR1 as SGDLS and CDR2 as YYNGEE. This chain's CDR3 is CASGGANYNSPLHF. CDR3 DNA sequence: TGTGCCAGCGGAGGGGCCAACTATAATTCACCCCTCCACTTT.

There are many counts of this clonotype. This sequence joins TRBV12-3 or TRBV12-4 and TRBJ2-1; D may match TRBD1 or TRBD2 (5 bases each). The V end lost 4 bases, the J end lost 6 bases, and 16 bases lay between the germline ends. The CDR3 runs 15 residues. CDR3 sequence: CASSYSPSGANEQFF. CDR3 coding DNA: TGTGCCAGCAGTTACTCACCCTCCGGGGCCAATGAGCAGTTCTTC.

In this sample, this clonotype turned up a few times. The chain joins TRBV7-2 to TRBJ1-5; the D is unclear. V dropped 2 bases and J dropped 3 bases, with 11 bases sitting between them. Per germline, CDR1 SGHTA and CDR2 FQGNSA. CDR3 length: 15 residues. The CDR3 loop is CASSLNAHLNQPQHF. CDR3 nucleotide sequence: TGTGCCAGCAGCTTAAACGCGCATCTCAATCAGCCCCAGCATTTT. Complete variable domain (other parts from reference TRBV7-2 and TRBJ1-5): GAGVSQSPSNKVTEKGKDVELRCDPISGHTALYWYRQSLGQGLEFLIYFQGNSAPDKSGLPSDRFSAERTGGSVSTLTIQRTQQEDSAVYLCASSLNAHLNQPQHFGDGTRLSIL.

This clonotype has ten or more counts. The V call is TRBV27, the J call TRBJ2-3; 8 positions match TRBD1. The CDR3 runs to 16 residues. V trimming: 7 bases; J trimming: 3 bases; junction bases outside the gene matches: 12. The germline V gene has CDR1 MNHEY and CDR2 SMNVEV (reference sequence). CDR3 DNA: TGTGCCAGCAAGGGGCAGGGGGCGTGGAGGACAGATACGCAGTATTTT. The encoded protein is CASKGQGAWRTDTQYF.

In this sample, this clonotype turned up many times. The gene calls are TRBV6-1 and TRBJ2-7, with 10 bases matching TRBD2. Germline V gene data show CDR1 as MNHNS and CDR2 as SASEGT. After removal of 2 bases from V and 6 bases from J, the junction contained 4 bases not matched to a gene. This CDR3 is 14 amino acids long. In DNA, the CDR3 is TGTGCCAGCAGTGAATCGGGACTAGCGAGCGAGCAGTACTTC. It yields the protein CASSESGLASEQYF.